The sequence of this T cell receptor beta chain was determined in a study of blood T cell repertoires in COVID-19. Study summary: The origin of the acute and convalescent COVID-19 samples was the United States, Italy and Spain. T cells, B-cell-depleted T cells, or PBMCs supplied cDNA or gDNA.

The germline gives CDR1 MGHRA, CDR2 YSYEKL. V lost 3 bases and J 4 bases, leaving 12 bases between the germline ends. The CDR3 is 14 residues long. Donors in Cohort 3 who had recovered were those with two negative PCRs, healthcare professional clearance, or resolution of their symptoms. This table comes from immunoSEQ multiplex PCR, and its TCRdb copy is limited to in-frame clones, with some not included. The sample lists roughly 200,000 clones, around 85% occurring once. The J gene is TRBJ1-1, the V gene TRBV4-1; D call uncertain. The sequencing sample was made of PBMCs or T cells enriched from blood (not recorded which). This TCR was sampled from a man aged 40-55 years who had recovered from COVID-19. CDR3 nucleotides: TGCGCCAGCAGCCAGACACTTACGAGCACTGAAGCTTTCTTT. It encodes CASSQTLTSTEAFF.